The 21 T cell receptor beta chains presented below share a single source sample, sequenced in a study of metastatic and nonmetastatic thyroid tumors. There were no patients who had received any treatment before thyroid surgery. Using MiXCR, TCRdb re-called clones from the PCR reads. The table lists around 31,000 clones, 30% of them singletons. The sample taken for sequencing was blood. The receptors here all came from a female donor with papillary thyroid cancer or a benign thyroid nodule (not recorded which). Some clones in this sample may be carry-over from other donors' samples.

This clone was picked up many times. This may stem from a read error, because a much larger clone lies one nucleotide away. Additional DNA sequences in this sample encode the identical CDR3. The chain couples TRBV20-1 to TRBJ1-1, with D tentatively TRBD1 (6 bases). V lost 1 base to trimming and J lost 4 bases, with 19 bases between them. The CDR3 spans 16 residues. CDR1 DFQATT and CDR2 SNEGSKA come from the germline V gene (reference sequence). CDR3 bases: TGCAGTGCTAGAGCACTAGGGGGGGTAGGGGGCACTGAAGCTTTCTTT. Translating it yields CSARALGGVGGTEAFF.

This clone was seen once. The CDR3 region has the DNA TGCAGTGCCGGGAGGTCCGGGGCCACTGAAGCTTTCTTT. Its translation: CSAGRSGATEAFF. This chain connects TRBV20-1 to TRBJ1-1, with TRBD1 as a possible D gene (5 bases). Trimming took off 6 bases at V and 4 bases at J, with 15 bases between the two ends. Germline V gives CDR1 DFQATT, CDR2 SNEGSKA (reference sequence). This CDR3 has 13 amino acids.

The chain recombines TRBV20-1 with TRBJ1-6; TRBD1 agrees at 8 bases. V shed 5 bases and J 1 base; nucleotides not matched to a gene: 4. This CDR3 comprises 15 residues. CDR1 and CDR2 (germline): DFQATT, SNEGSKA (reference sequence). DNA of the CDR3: TGCAGTGCTGTTACAGGGGGATCCTATAATTCACCCCTCCACTTT. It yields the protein CSAVTGGSYNSPLHF.

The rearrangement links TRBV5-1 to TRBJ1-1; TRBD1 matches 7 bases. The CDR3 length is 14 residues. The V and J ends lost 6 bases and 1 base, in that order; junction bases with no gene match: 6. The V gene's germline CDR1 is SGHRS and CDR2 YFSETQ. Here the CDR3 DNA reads TGCGCCAGCAACCGGGACAGCACGAACACTGAAGCTTTCTTT. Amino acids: CASNRDSTNTEAFF.

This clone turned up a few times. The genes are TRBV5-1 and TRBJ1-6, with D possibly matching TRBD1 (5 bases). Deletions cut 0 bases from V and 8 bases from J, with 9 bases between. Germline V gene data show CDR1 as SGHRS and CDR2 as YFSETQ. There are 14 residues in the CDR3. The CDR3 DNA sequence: TGCGCCAGCAGCTTGGCCGGGGGAGATTCACCCCTCCACTTT. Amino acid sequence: CASSLAGGDSPLHF.

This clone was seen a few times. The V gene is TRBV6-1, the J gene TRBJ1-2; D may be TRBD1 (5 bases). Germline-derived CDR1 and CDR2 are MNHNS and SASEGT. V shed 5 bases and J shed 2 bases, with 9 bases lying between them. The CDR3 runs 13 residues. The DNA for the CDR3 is TGTGCCAGCAGTCGGGACCGCAACTATGGCTACACCTTC. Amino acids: CASSRDRNYGYTF.

CDR3 nucleotides: TGTGCCAGCAGCACACAGAGACTCACCGGGGAGCTGTTTTTT. Its protein product is CASSTQRLTGELFF. The chain couples TRBV13 to TRBJ2-2; D is unresolved. CDR3 size: 14 residues. V gave up 5 bases and J gave up 4 bases, with 11 bases separating them. Germline CDR1 and CDR2: PRHDT and FYEKMQ (reference sequence).

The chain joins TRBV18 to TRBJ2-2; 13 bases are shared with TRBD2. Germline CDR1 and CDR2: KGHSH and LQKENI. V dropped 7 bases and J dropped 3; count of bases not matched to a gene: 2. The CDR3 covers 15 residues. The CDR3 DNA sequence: TGTGCCAGCTTCGGACTAGCGGGAGACACCGGGGAGCTGTTTTTT. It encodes CASFGLAGDTGELFF.

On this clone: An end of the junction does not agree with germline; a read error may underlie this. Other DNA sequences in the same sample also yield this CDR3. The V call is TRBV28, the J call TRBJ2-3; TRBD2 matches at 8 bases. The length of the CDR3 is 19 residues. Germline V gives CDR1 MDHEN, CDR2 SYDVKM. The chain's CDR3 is CASSTLALASGSSADTQYF. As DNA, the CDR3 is TGTGCCAGCAGCACCCTAGCCCTGGCTAGCGGGTCTAGCGCAGATACGCAGTACTTT.

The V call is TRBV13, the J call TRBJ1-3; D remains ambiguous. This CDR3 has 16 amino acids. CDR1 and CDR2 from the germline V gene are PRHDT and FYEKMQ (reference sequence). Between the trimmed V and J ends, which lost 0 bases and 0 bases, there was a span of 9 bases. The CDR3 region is CASSLGVSPSGNTIYF. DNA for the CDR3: TGTGCCAGCAGCTTAGGGGTCAGTCCCTCTGGAAACACCATATATTTT.

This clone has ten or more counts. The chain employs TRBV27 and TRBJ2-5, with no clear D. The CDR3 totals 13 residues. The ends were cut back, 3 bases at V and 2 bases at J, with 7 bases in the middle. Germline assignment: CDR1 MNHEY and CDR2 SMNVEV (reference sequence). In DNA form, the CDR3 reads TGTGCCAGCAGTTTTGAGAGACAAGAGACCCAGTACTTC. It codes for CASSFERQETQYF.

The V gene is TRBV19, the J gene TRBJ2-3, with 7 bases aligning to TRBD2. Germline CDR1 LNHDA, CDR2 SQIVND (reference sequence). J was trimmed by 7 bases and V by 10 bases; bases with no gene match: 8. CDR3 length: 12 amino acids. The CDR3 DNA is TGTGCCACCAAGCGGGACTCGAATACGCAGTATTTT. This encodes CATKRDSNTQYF.

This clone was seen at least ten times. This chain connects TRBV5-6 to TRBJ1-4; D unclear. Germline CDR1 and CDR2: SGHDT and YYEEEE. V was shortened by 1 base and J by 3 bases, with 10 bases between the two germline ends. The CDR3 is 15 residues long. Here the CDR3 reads CASSLLSVPNEKLFF. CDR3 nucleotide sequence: TGTGCCAGCAGCTTGTTGTCGGTACCTAATGAAAAACTGTTTTTT.

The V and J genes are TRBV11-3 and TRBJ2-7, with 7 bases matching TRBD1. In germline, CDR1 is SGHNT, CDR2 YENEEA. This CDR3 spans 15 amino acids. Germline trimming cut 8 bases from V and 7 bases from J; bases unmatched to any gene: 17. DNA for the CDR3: TGTGCCAGCCGGACAGTAAAGGGACAGCAATGGGAGCAGTACTTC. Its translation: CASRTVKGQQWEQYF.

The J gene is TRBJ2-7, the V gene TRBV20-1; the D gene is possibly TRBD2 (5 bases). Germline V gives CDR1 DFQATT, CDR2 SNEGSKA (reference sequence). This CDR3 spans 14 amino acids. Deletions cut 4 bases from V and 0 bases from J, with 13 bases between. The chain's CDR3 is CSAIKDLPSYEQYF. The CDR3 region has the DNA TGCAGTGCTATTAAGGACTTACCCTCCTACGAGCAGTACTTC.

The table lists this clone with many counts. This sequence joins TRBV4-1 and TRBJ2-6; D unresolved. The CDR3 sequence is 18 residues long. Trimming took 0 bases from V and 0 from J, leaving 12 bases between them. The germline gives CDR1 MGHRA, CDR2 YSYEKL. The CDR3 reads CASSQESARSSGANVLTF. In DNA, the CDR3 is TGCGCCAGCAGCCAAGAATCGGCGCGTAGCTCTGGGGCCAACGTCCTGACTTTC.

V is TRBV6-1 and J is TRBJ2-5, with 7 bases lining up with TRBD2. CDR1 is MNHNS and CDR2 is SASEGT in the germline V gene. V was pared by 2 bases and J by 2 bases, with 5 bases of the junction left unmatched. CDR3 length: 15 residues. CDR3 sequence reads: CASSENPSGQETQYF. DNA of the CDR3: TGTGCCAGCAGTGAAAACCCTAGCGGTCAAGAGACCCAGTACTTC.

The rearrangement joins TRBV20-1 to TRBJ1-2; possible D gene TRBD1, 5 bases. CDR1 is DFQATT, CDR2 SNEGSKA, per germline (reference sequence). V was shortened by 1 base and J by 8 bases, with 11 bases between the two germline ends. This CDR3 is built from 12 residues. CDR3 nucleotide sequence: TGCAGTGCTAGAGTAGGGGAGGTAGGCTACACCTTC. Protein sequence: CSARVGEVGYTF.

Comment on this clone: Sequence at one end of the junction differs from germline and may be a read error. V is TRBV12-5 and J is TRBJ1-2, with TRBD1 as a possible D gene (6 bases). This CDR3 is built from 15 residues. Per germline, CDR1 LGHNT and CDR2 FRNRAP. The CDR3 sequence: CTSGSGLQGSYAYTF. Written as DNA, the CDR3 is TGTACTAGTGGTTCAGGACTACAGGGCAGCTATGCCTACACCTTC.

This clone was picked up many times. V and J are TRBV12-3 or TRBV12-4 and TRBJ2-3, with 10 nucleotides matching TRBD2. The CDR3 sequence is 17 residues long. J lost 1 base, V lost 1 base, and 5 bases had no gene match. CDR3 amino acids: CASSLEREGSRTDTQYF. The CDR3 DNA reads TGTGCCAGCAGTTTAGAGCGGGAGGGGTCACGCACAGATACGCAGTATTTT.

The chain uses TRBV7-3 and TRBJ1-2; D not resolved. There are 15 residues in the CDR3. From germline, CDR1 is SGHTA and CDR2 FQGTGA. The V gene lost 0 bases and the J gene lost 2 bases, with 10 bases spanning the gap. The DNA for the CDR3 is TGTGCCAGCAGCTTAACACCAGAAGGAAACTATGGCTACACCTTC. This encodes CASSLTPEGNYGYTF.